The 28 T cell receptor beta chains in this list originate from one sample, sequenced in a study of human T cells and chemical hapten exposure. TCRdb reprocessed the RACE reads with MiXCR, giving one entry per CDR3 protein. The table shows about 45,000 distinct CDR3 sequences, with nearly 4.5% occurring only once. Time point defined: healthy volunteer bleed at 2 weeks. Total RNA was extracted from unfractionated whole blood. Sample: whole blood. The receptors were gathered from a human donor in good health. Some clones in this sample may be carry-over from other donors' samples.

In its sample, this clonotype was seen many times. The chain employs TRBV5-1 and TRBJ2-7; TRBD2 agrees at 8 bases. Germline trimming cut 7 bases from V and 2 bases from J; bases unmatched to any gene: 5. The length of the CDR3 is 13 residues. Germline assignment: CDR1 SGHRS and CDR2 YFSETQ. The CDR3 spells CASASGSTYEQYF. CDR3 nucleotides: TGCGCCAGCGCCAGCGGGAGCACCTACGAGCAGTACTTC.

This clonotype was picked up a small number of times. This chain uses TRBV5-1 with TRBJ2-6; possible D gene TRBD2, 6 bases. Trimming stripped 7 bases from V and 4 bases from J, with 12 bases between. Germline V lookup: CDR1 SGHRS, CDR2 YFSETQ. This CDR3 spans 14 amino acids. The CDR3 nucleotides read TGCGCCAGCGCCGGGACTGCGGGGGCCAACGTCCTGACTTTC. It encodes CASAGTAGANVLTF.

This clonotype was recorded many times. The rearrangement links TRBV20-1 to TRBJ2-3; 12 bases match TRBD2. J gave up 2 bases and V 4 bases, and 4 bases lay outside the gene matches. The CDR3 runs to 15 residues. Germline-derived CDR1 and CDR2 are DFQATT and SNEGSKA (reference sequence). CDR3 sequence reads: CSAMTSGRSTDTQYF. CDR3 coding DNA: TGCAGTGCTATGACTAGCGGGAGATCCACAGATACGCAGTATTTT.

There are many counts of this clonotype. This chain uses TRBV3-1 with TRBJ2-1; 14 bases are a match to TRBD2. V was pared by 3 bases and J by 5 bases, with 6 bases of the junction left unmatched. The V gene's germline CDR1 is LGHDT and CDR2 YNNKEL (reference sequence). The CDR3 extends over 17 amino acids. Written as DNA, the CDR3 is TGTGCCAGCAGCCACTTCAGACTAGCGGGAGGGAACAATGAGCAGTTCTTC. It translates to CASSHFRLAGGNNEQFF.

As regards this clonotype: This may be a read error, as it is one base from a much larger clone. As DNA, the CDR3 is TGTGCCAGCAGCCGATCACTAGCGGGCTACTACAATGAGCAGTTCTTC. It yields the protein CASSRSLAGYYNEQFF. V and J are TRBV3-1 and TRBJ2-1; TRBD2 matches at 9 bases. Germline CDR1 LGHDT, CDR2 YNNKEL (reference sequence). Trimming took 4 bases from V and 3 from J; bases not matched to a gene: 7. The CDR3 length is 16 residues.

The chain couples TRBV7-6 to TRBJ2-3; TRBD2 is a possible D gene (5 bases). The CDR3 has 14 residues. The germline V and J ends were trimmed by 1 base and 6 bases, with 11 bases remaining between them. The germline V gene encodes CDR1 SGHVS and CDR2 FNYEAQ. CDR3 sequence: CASSLGGSYDTQYF. The CDR3 DNA sequence: TGTGCCAGCAGCTTAGGTGGGAGTTATGATACGCAGTATTTT.

This clonotype was observed at least ten times. The chain couples TRBV12-3 or TRBV12-4 to TRBJ2-3; no reliable D call. V was cut by 0 bases and J by 6 bases, with 4 bases left in between. The CDR3 is 12 amino acids. This chain's CDR3 is CASSLAADTQYF. CDR3 nucleotide sequence: TGTGCCAGCAGTTTAGCAGCTGATACGCAGTATTTT.

This clonotype was seen many times. This chain's CDR3 is CSARAGGIEKLFF. The CDR3 region has the DNA TGCAGTGCTAGGGCAGGGGGCATTGAAAAACTGTTTTTT. The rearrangement links TRBV20-1 to TRBJ1-4, with TRBD1 identical over 8 bases. There are 13 residues in the CDR3. Losses at the gene ends were 3 bases for V and 7 bases for J; bases not matched to a gene: 4. Germline V CDR1 and CDR2: DFQATT, SNEGSKA (reference sequence).

The chain carries TRBV20-1 and TRBJ1-1; D gene ambiguous. V lost 0 bases and J 11 bases, leaving 7 bases between the germline ends. The V gene's germline CDR1 is DFQATT and CDR2 SNEGSKA (reference sequence). This CDR3 spans 10 amino acids. The CDR3 nucleotides read TGCAGTGCTAGAGATGTTGACGCTTTCTTT. Translating it yields CSARDVDAFF.

This clonotype was seen more than once but under ten times. The V and J genes are TRBV11-2 and TRBJ1-4; D might be TRBD1 (5 bases). The CDR3 spans 16 residues. In germline, CDR1 is SGHAT, CDR2 FQNNGV. V gave up 6 bases and J gave up 4 bases, with 18 bases separating them. The CDR3 region is CASRHRDANLNEKLFF. The CDR3 DNA sequence: TGTGCCAGCAGGCACCGGGACGCGAACCTTAATGAAAAACTGTTTTTT. Combining the CDR3 with reference TRBV11-2 and TRBJ1-4 gives the whole variable domain EAGVAQSPRYKIIEKRQSVAFWCNPISGHATLYWYQQILGQGPKLLIQFQNNGVVDDSQLPKDRFSAERLKGVDSTLKIQPAKLEDSAVYLCASRHRDANLNEKLFFGSGTQLSVL.

The chain has TRBV29-1 and TRBJ2-1; D perhaps matches TRBD2 (5 bases). Trimming took off 3 bases at V and 6 bases at J, with 6 bases between the two ends. Germline CDR1 is SQVTM and CDR2 is ANQGSEA. CDR3 length equals 11 residues. This CDR3 reads CSVDRGNEQFF. As DNA, the CDR3 is TGCAGCGTTGACCGGGGCAATGAGCAGTTCTTC.

There are many counts of this clonotype. The rearrangement links TRBV29-1 to TRBJ1-5, with TRBD1 matching over 11 bases. The CDR3 contains 16 residues. Losses at the gene ends were 6 bases for V and 4 bases for J; bases not matched to a gene: 11. The V gene's germline CDR1 is SQVTM and CDR2 ANQGSEA. In nucleotides, the CDR3 is TGCAGCGTAGCCATACCCGGGACAGGGGGAAATCAGCCCCAGCATTTT. It encodes CSVAIPGTGGNQPQHF.

This clonotype was observed a few times. V gene TRBV7-2 combines with J gene TRBJ2-5; TRBD2 might be the D (6 bases). V lost 2 bases, J lost 4 bases, and 17 bases lay in between. Germline CDR1 SGHTA, CDR2 FQGNSA. The CDR3 runs 16 residues. CDR3 sequence: CASSLRRAHGGETQYF. As DNA, the CDR3 is TGTGCCAGCAGCTTACGGCGGGCCCACGGGGGAGAGACCCAGTACTTC.

Ten or more counts support this clonotype. DNA for the CDR3: TGTGCCAGCAGTCACCGACCGGGACAGGGATATGGCTACACCTTC. Amino acid sequence: CASSHRPGQGYGYTF. The J gene is TRBJ1-2, the V gene TRBV27, with 9 bases fitting TRBD1. The trim removed 5 bases at V and 5 bases at J, leaving 9 bases unmatched. This CDR3 contains 15 residues. Germline assignment: CDR1 MNHEY and CDR2 SMNVEV (reference sequence).

This clonotype was observed a handful of times. The chain employs TRBV28 and TRBJ1-3, with unresolved D. The V and J ends lost 2 bases and 0 bases respectively, with 8 bases between them. CDR3 length: 15 amino acids. Germline V gene data show CDR1 as MDHEN and CDR2 as SYDVKM. CDR3 amino acids: CASSLQARSGNTIYF. The DNA for the CDR3 is TGTGCCAGCAGTTTACAGGCCCGCTCTGGAAACACCATATATTTT.

This clonotype turned up a few times. The chain uses TRBV5-6 and TRBJ1-1; 8 bases are shared with TRBD1. The ends lost 4 bases at V and 4 bases at J; junction bases unmatched: 3. Germline CDR1 is SGHDT and CDR2 is YYEEEE. This CDR3 has 13 amino acids. CDR3 amino acids: CASSPTGATEAFF. Here the CDR3 DNA reads TGTGCCAGCAGCCCGACAGGGGCCACTGAAGCTTTCTTT.

The V gene is TRBV24-1, the J gene TRBJ1-4; TRBD1 might be the D (6 bases). Deletions cut 7 bases from V and 7 bases from J, with 24 bases between. Germline CDR1 is KGHDR and CDR2 is SFDVKD. This CDR3 has 17 amino acids. CDR3 sequence reads: CATSGFEQGSRAEKLFF. The DNA for the CDR3 is TGTGCCACCAGCGGATTTGAACAGGGAAGTCGTGCTGAAAAACTGTTTTTT.

This clonotype was counted at least ten times. The chain recombines TRBV5-5 with TRBJ2-5; D is perhaps TRBD1 or TRBD2 (6 bases each). V lost 4 bases to trimming and J lost 5 bases, with 12 bases between them. The germline gives CDR1 SGHKS, CDR2 YYEKEE (reference sequence). CDR3 length equals 13 residues. CDR3 residues: CASSRPGAETQYF. CDR3 DNA: TGTGCCAGCAGCCGGCCGGGGGCTGAGACCCAGTACTTC.

This clonotype has at least ten counts. The chain couples TRBV7-2 to TRBJ2-3; 8 nucleotides align to TRBD2. The V segment lost 8 bases and the J segment 6 bases; nucleotides outside the gene matches: 13. Per the germline V gene, CDR1 is SGHTA and CDR2 is FQGNSA. The CDR3 length is 15 residues. In nucleotides, the CDR3 is TGTGCCAGCCAGCCCCGGCGGGCGGGGGGTGATACGCAGTATTTT. Translation gives CASQPRRAGGDTQYF.

The chain combines TRBV27 with TRBJ2-1, with D possibly called TRBD1 or TRBD2 (6 bases each). The CDR3 totals 14 residues. Germline V gene sequence: CDR1 MNHEY, CDR2 SMNVEV (reference sequence). V lost 8 bases to trimming and J lost 7 bases, with 18 bases between them. The CDR3: CASGHRGQANEQFF. Written as DNA, the CDR3 is TGTGCCAGCGGACACCGGGGGCAGGCAAATGAGCAGTTCTTC.

In this sample, this clonotype turned up many times. V and J are TRBV5-1 and TRBJ2-3; D not resolved. V lost 0 bases and J lost 1, with 9 bases in between. In germline, CDR1 is SGHRS, CDR2 YFSETQ. The CDR3 has 15 residues. The CDR3 DNA follows: TGCGCCAGCAGCTTGGAAGGATCGGGCACAGATACGCAGTATTTT. Encoded protein: CASSLEGSGTDTQYF.

At least ten counts were recorded for this clonotype. The chain is built from TRBV2 and TRBJ1-5; TRBD1 might be the D (6 bases). The CDR3 runs to 13 residues. Germline V gene sequence: CDR1 SNHLY, CDR2 FYNNEI. V was clipped by 4 bases and J by 2 bases, with 6 bases between them. DNA of the CDR3: TGTGCCAGCAGTGGGACAGGCAATCAGCCCCAGCATTTT. As protein: CASSGTGNQPQHF.

This clonotype came up many times. This chain links TRBV28 with TRBJ2-7; the D gene could be TRBD1 or TRBD2 (6 bases each). V shed 6 bases and J shed 1 base, with 13 bases lying between them. The CDR3 extends over 14 amino acids. Germline CDR1 reads MDHEN; CDR2 reads SYDVKM. For the CDR3, the DNA is TGTGCCAGCAGCCCTGGGGGGACATCCTACGAGCAGTACTTC. Its translation is CASSPGGTSYEQYF.

This clonotype was counted between two and nine times. Here the CDR3 reads CASSQRSGRTDTQYF. CDR3 DNA: TGTGCCAGCAGCCAAAGGAGCGGCCGCACAGATACGCAGTATTTT. The rearrangement joins TRBV6-5 to TRBJ2-3, with a tentative D call TRBD2 (5 bases). V gave up 6 bases and J gave up 1 base, with 14 bases separating them. Germline V gene lookup returns CDR1 MNHEY and CDR2 SVGAGI. The CDR3 length is 15 residues.

The rearrangement uses TRBV7-3 and TRBJ2-6; D remains ambiguous. Trimming took 5 bases from V and 1 from J, leaving 9 bases between them. CDR3 size: 15 residues. CDR1 is SGHTA and CDR2 is FQGTGA in the germline V gene. As DNA, the CDR3 is TGTGCCAGCAGCCCTACGTTATCTGGGGCCAACGTCCTGACTTTC. The encoded protein is CASSPTLSGANVLTF.

Ten or more counts support this clonotype. This chain joins TRBV7-9 and TRBJ1-4, with unresolved D. This CDR3 has 15 amino acids. V dropped 4 bases and J dropped 0 bases, with 9 bases sitting between them. The germline gives CDR1 SEHNR, CDR2 FQNEAQ (reference sequence). The chain's CDR3 is CASSSGFATNEKLFF. The CDR3 region has the DNA TGTGCCAGCAGCTCCGGGTTTGCAACTAATGAAAAACTGTTTTTT.

At least ten counts were recorded for this clonotype. The chain couples TRBV3-1 to TRBJ1-5; D possibly corresponds to TRBD1 (5 bases). From germline, CDR1 is LGHDT and CDR2 YNNKEL (reference sequence). V lost 4 bases and J 7 bases, leaving 14 bases between the germline ends. This CDR3 has 14 residues. The CDR3 DNA sequence: TGTGCCAGCAGCCGCCAGGAAAGGGGACAGCCCCAGCATTTT. Its protein product is CASSRQERGQPQHF. The variable domain in full, with the rest retrieved from reference TRBV3-1 and TRBJ1-5, is DTAVSQTPKYLVTQMGNDKSIKCEQNLGHDTMYWYKQDSKKFLKIMFSYNNKELIINETVPNRFSPKSPDKAHLNLHINSLELGDSAVYFCASSRQERGQPQHFGDGTRLSIL.

This clonotype was observed at least ten times. The chain uses TRBV12-3 or TRBV12-4 and TRBJ1-4, with 8 bases fitting TRBD1. With V trimmed by 8 bases and J by 8 bases, 13 bases remained unmatched. This CDR3 region has 15 residues. Here the CDR3 reads CASRVGGQGGEKLFF. The CDR3 DNA is TGTGCCAGCCGTGTGGGAGGACAGGGTGGCGAAAAACTGTTTTTT.